These 31 T cell receptor beta chains came from one sample sequenced in a study of T cells in localized non-small cell lung cancer. The data were produced by immunoSEQ multiplex PCR, yet TCRdb's version contains in-frame clones alone and is incomplete. The data contain 20,000 to 25,000 clones, 70% to 90% of them singletons. Sequencing was performed on peripheral blood, taken before any cancer treatment. The receptor set was obtained from a male donor aged 60 or over with stage I lung adenocarcinoma.

CDR3 bases: TGTGCCAGTAGCAGTACTAATGAGCAGTTCTTC. Its translation is CASSSTNEQFF. The gene calls are TRBV19 and TRBJ2-1, with D hard to call. CDR1 and CDR2 from the germline V gene are LNHDA and SQIVND (reference sequence). The CDR3 spans 11 residues. V lost 6 bases to trimming and J lost 7 bases, with 7 bases between them.

The J gene is TRBJ2-6, the V gene TRBV28; D tentatively fits TRBD1 or TRBD2 (5 bases each). Germline V CDR1 and CDR2: MDHEN, SYDVKM. The CDR3 is 16 residues long. CDR3 coding DNA: TGTGGGTCGAGGGGACCCCGCTTCTCGGGGGCCAACGTCCTGACTTTC. Its protein is CGSRGPRFSGANVLTF.

The V call is TRBV30, the J call TRBJ1-3; no clear D. From germline, CDR1 is GTSNPN and CDR2 SVGIG (reference sequence). Between the trimmed V and J ends, which lost 0 bases and 0 bases, there was a span of 9 bases. The CDR3 is 15 amino acids. As DNA, the CDR3 is TGTGCCTGGAGTGTGGGTCAGGTCTCTGGAAACACCATATATTTT. Residues: CAWSVGQVSGNTIYF.

The V and J genes are TRBV2 and TRBJ2-6; TRBD1 or TRBD2 may be the D gene (5 bases each). The germline V and J ends were trimmed by 7 bases and 1 base, with 11 bases remaining between them. Per the germline V gene, CDR1 is SNHLY and CDR2 is FYNNEI. The CDR3 is 15 residues long. The CDR3 DNA reads TGTGCCAGCACCCCAGGGAGATCTGGGGCCAACGTCCTGACTTTC. Residues: CASTPGRSGANVLTF.

This chain uses TRBV7-9 with TRBJ1-1, with D perhaps TRBD1 (6 bases). The CDR3 contains 15 residues. Trimming took off 2 bases at V and 1 base at J, with 11 bases between the two ends. Germline loops: CDR1 SEHNR, CDR2 FQNEAQ (reference sequence). The CDR3, as DNA: TGTGCCAGCAGCTTAAGACAGGCGACGAACACTGAAGCTTTCTTT. Its protein product is CASSLRQATNTEAFF.

J is TRBJ2-2 and V is TRBV4-2, with a possible D match to TRBD1 (6 bases). The length of the CDR3 is 14 residues. The germline V and J ends were trimmed by 6 bases and 1 base, with 9 bases remaining between them. Per the germline V gene, CDR1 is LGHNA and CDR2 is YNFKEQ. CDR3 in DNA: TGTGCCAGCAGAGGGGGATTGAACACCGGGGAGCTGTTTTTT. Encoded protein: CASRGGLNTGELFF.

This chain's CDR3 is CAWRKDFYNEQFF. The CDR3, as DNA: TGTGCCTGGAGGAAGGACTTTTACAATGAGCAGTTCTTC. The V and J genes are TRBV30 and TRBJ2-1; possibly TRBD2 for D (5 bases). Trimming removed 3 bases at V and 4 bases at J, with 10 bases between. CDR3 size: 13 residues. Germline CDR1 reads GTSNPN; CDR2 reads SVGIG (reference sequence).

The V call is TRBV4-2, the J call TRBJ2-7; 9 nucleotides line up with TRBD1. Germline CDR1 is LGHNA and CDR2 is YNFKEQ. V trimming: 3 bases; J trimming: 5 bases; junction bases outside the gene matches: 8. The CDR3 totals 15 residues. The CDR3 is CASSQEGQGGNEQYF. CDR3 coding DNA: TGTGCCAGCAGCCAGGAGGGACAGGGCGGCAACGAGCAGTACTTC.

The chain employs TRBV9 and TRBJ2-7, with 9 positions matching TRBD1. The CDR3 has 12 residues. V lost 4 bases to trimming and J lost 6 bases; unmatched junction nucleotides: 2. Germline values: CDR1 SGDLS, CDR2 YYNGEE. The chain's CDR3 is CASSSTGGEQYF. The CDR3 nucleotides are TGTGCCAGCAGCTCGACAGGGGGCGAGCAGTACTTC.

The rearrangement links TRBV10-3 to TRBJ2-2, with D tentatively TRBD1 (5 bases). This CDR3 region has 12 residues. The germline gives CDR1 ENHRY, CDR2 SYGVKD. The V and J ends lost 8 bases and 6 bases respectively, with 10 bases between them. CDR3 bases: TGTGCCATCCCTTCAGGGCCCGGGGAGCTGTTTTTT. This sequence encodes CAIPSGPGELFF.

V and J are TRBV7-2 and TRBJ2-1, with 12 bases lining up with TRBD2. Germline CDR1 and CDR2: SGHTA and FQGNSA. J was trimmed by 4 bases and V by 2 bases; bases with no gene match: 3. The CDR3 consists of 16 residues. The CDR3 here is CASSLTSGGNYNEQFF. CDR3 sequence (DNA): TGTGCCAGCAGCTTAACTAGCGGGGGGAATTACAATGAGCAGTTCTTC.

This chain joins TRBV28 and TRBJ1-4; no clear D. Looked up from germline, CDR1 is MDHEN and CDR2 is SYDVKM. The CDR3 length is 16 residues. Trimming took off 6 bases at V and 0 bases at J, with 14 bases between the two ends. The CDR3 DNA follows: TGTGCCAGCAGGGCCGGGATCGGGGCAACTAATGAAAAACTGTTTTTT. Its translation: CASRAGIGATNEKLFF.

The V and J genes are TRBV6-6 and TRBJ1-3; D unclear. CDR1 MNHNY and CDR2 SVGAGI come from the germline V gene (reference sequence). The V end lost 0 bases, the J end lost 4 bases, and 7 bases lay between the germline ends. The CDR3 loop spans 14 amino acids. CDR3 protein: CASSYSREGNTIYF. The CDR3 DNA sequence: TGTGCCAGCAGTTACTCGAGGGAGGGAAACACCATATATTTT.

This chain uses TRBV28 with TRBJ2-7, with 14 bases identical to TRBD2. Germline lookup yields CDR1 MDHEN and CDR2 SYDVKM. CDR3 length: 18 residues. Trimming took 1 base from V and 6 from J; bases not matched to a gene: 11. The CDR3: CASSLYGRGLAGEGEQYF. The CDR3 nucleotides read TGTGCCAGCAGTTTATATGGCAGGGGACTAGCGGGAGAGGGCGAGCAGTACTTC.

Turning to this clone: At one end the junction does not follow the germline gene, possibly because of a read error. The rearrangement links TRBV10-3 to TRBJ2-2; maybe TRBD2 (7 bases). CDR3 length: 14 amino acids. CDR1 is ENHRY and CDR2 is SYGVKD in the germline V gene. CDR3 residues: CAIREGGYAGELFF. For the CDR3, the DNA is TGTGCCATCCGTGAGGGGGGGTACGCCGGGGAGCTGTTTTTT.

V usage is TRBV7-2 and J usage is TRBJ2-5; D gene unclear. The CDR3 has 13 residues. Germline-derived CDR1 and CDR2 are SGHTA and FQGNSA. The ends were cut back, 1 base at V and 1 base at J, with 4 bases in the middle. CDR3 sequence reads: CASSLERQETQYF. The CDR3 DNA reads TGTGCCAGCAGCTTAGAGCGCCAAGAGACCCAGTACTTC.

V and J are TRBV11-3 and TRBJ2-2; D may be TRBD1 or TRBD2 (6 bases each). CDR1 is SGHNT and CDR2 is YENEEA in the germline V gene. The CDR3 has 15 amino acids. The V end was cut by 1 base, the J end by 5 bases, with 11 bases between. The CDR3: CASSLGGTRTGELFF. DNA of the CDR3: TGTGCCAGCAGCTTAGGCGGGACACGAACCGGGGAGCTGTTTTTT. Filled out from reference TRBV11-3 and TRBJ2-2, the complete variable domain reads EAGVVQSPRYKIIEKKQPVAFWCNPISGHNTLYWYLQNLGQGPELLIRYENEEAVDDSQLPKDRFSAERLKGVDSTLKIQPAELGDSAVYLCASSLGGTRTGELFFGEGSRLTVL.

The rearrangement links TRBV6-6 to TRBJ1-5; D unclear. The CDR3 extends over 15 amino acids. The V end was cut by 6 bases, the J end by 5 bases, with 17 bases between. CDR1 is MNHNY, CDR2 SVGAGI, per germline (reference sequence). For the CDR3, the DNA is TGTGCCAGCAGGCCCCGGGCAGGCGAACATCAGCCCCAGCATTTT. This encodes CASRPRAGEHQPQHF.

This chain connects TRBV6-1 to TRBJ2-7; D unclear. Trimming left V 6 bases short and J 0 bases short, with 3 bases between. Germline V gene data show CDR1 as MNHNS and CDR2 as SASEGT. The CDR3 has 11 residues. DNA of the CDR3: TGTGCCAGCAGAGGCTCCTACGAGCAGTACTTC. Translating gives CASRGSYEQYF.

The gene calls are TRBV4-3 and TRBJ1-6, with D hard to call. CDR1 is LGHNA, CDR2 YSLEER, per germline. The CDR3 length is 14 residues. The V end lost 3 bases, the J end lost 4 bases, and 7 bases lay between the germline ends. CDR3 amino acids: CASSQEGYNSPLHF. CDR3 DNA: TGCGCCAGCAGCCAGGAGGGTTATAATTCACCCCTCCACTTT.

This clone was seen only once. The rearrangement links TRBV28 to TRBJ2-7, with D tentatively TRBD2 (7 bases). This CDR3 contains 11 residues. The V end lost 11 bases, the J end lost 2 bases, and 10 bases lay between the germline ends. CDR1 is MDHEN, CDR2 SYDVKM, per germline. The CDR3 DNA reads TGTGCCGGGGGGGCCACCTACGAGCAGTACTTC. It is translated as CAGGATYEQYF.

The chain uses TRBV11-2 and TRBJ2-7, with D perhaps TRBD2 (6 bases). This CDR3 contains 15 residues. Trimming took 1 base from V and 2 from J, leaving 12 bases between them. The V gene's germline CDR1 is SGHAT and CDR2 FQNNGV. The CDR3 region has the DNA TGTGCCAGCAGCTTAGTAGGGACTCCTACCTACGAGCAGTACTTC. It encodes CASSLVGTPTYEQYF.

Details on this clone: Within the sample, other DNA sequences also encode this same CDR3. The chain employs TRBV18 and TRBJ1-2, with D tentatively TRBD1 (5 bases). Germline CDR1 is KGHSH and CDR2 is LQKENI. V was cut by 0 bases and J by 0 bases, with 8 bases left in between. The CDR3 length is 15 residues. The DNA of the CDR3 is TGTGCCAGCTCACCACCGGCAGGGACTAACTATGGCTACACCTTC. Amino acids: CASSPPAGTNYGYTF.

V and J are TRBV4-3 and TRBJ1-1; D gene uncertain. Trimming took off 1 base at V and 6 bases at J, with 15 bases between the two ends. The CDR3 covers 15 residues. In germline, CDR1 is LGHNA, CDR2 YSLEER. The CDR3 nucleotides are TGCGCCAGCAGCCAAGGGCCCGCGGGAGAGGCTGAAGCTTTCTTT. As protein: CASSQGPAGEAEAFF.

V is TRBV5-1 and J is TRBJ2-7; no clear D gene. Germline V lookup: CDR1 SGHRS, CDR2 YFSETQ. Trimming took 0 bases from V and 2 from J, leaving 9 bases between them. This CDR3 is built from 14 residues. CDR3 coding DNA: TGCGCCAGCAGCTTGGCGCAGGACCCCTACGAGCAGTACTTC. Protein sequence: CASSLAQDPYEQYF.

This chain joins TRBV7-9 and TRBJ2-7; TRBD1 matches at 10 bases. Germline values: CDR1 SEHNR, CDR2 FQNEAQ (reference sequence). The CDR3 is 19 residues long. Losses at the gene ends were 1 base for V and 3 bases for J; bases not matched to a gene: 15. The CDR3 DNA reads TGTGCCAGCAGCTTAGGGAGCCCGGGACAGGGGACGCGGTTCTACGAGCAGTACTTC. Its protein is CASSLGSPGQGTRFYEQYF.

V and J are TRBV2 and TRBJ2-1, with a possible D match to TRBD2 (6 bases). This CDR3 region has 16 residues. The V gene lost 9 bases and the J gene lost 4 bases, with 22 bases spanning the gap. Germline-derived CDR1 and CDR2 are SNHLY and FYNNEI. CDR3 region: CARTQIPGVKYNEQFF. The CDR3 nucleotides are TGTGCCAGAACGCAGATTCCGGGGGTGAAGTACAATGAGCAGTTCTTC.

The rearrangement uses TRBV7-6 and TRBJ2-1; TRBD1 matches 8 bases. Germline assignment: CDR1 SGHVS and CDR2 FNYEAQ. V was pared by 7 bases and J by 7 bases, with 15 bases of the junction left unmatched. The CDR3 has 16 residues. In DNA form, the CDR3 reads TGTGCCAGCACCACAGGGAGGACAGGGAGTAGGAATGAGCAGTTCTTC. Residues: CASTTGRTGSRNEQFF.

A few counts support this clone. The chain uses TRBV15 and TRBJ1-5; no definite D call. This CDR3 region has 18 residues. Germline V gives CDR1 LNHNV, CDR2 YYDKDF (reference sequence). V gave up 5 bases and J gave up 0 bases, with 20 bases separating them. CDR3 bases: TGTGCCACCAGCGGCGACGGTGCTGTGGCGTTTAGCAATCAGCCCCAGCATTTT. It codes for CATSGDGAVAFSNQPQHF. The full variable domain, its missing parts supplied by reference TRBV15 and TRBJ1-5, is DAMVIQNPRYQVTQFGKPVTLSCSQTLNHNVMYWYQQKSSQAPKLLFHYYDKDFNNEADTPDNFQSRRPNTSFCFLDIRSPGLGDTAMYLCATSGDGAVAFSNQPQHFGDGTRLSIL.

This chain joins TRBV29-1 and TRBJ2-7, with D uncertain. CDR3 length: 11 residues. Germline CDR1 reads SQVTM; CDR2 reads ANQGSEA. The V and J ends lost 3 bases and 4 bases respectively, with 7 bases between them. The CDR3 sequence: CSVEQFYEQYF. The CDR3 DNA reads as TGCAGCGTTGAGCAATTTTACGAGCAGTACTTC.

This rearrangement joins TRBV5-1 to TRBJ1-1, with D maybe TRBD1 (5 bases). The CDR3 is 14 amino acids. Germline V gives CDR1 SGHRS, CDR2 YFSETQ. Trimming took 2 bases from V and 4 from J, leaving 12 bases between them. The CDR3 DNA reads as TGCGCCAGCAGCTTTTCGGGGGTAGGCACTGAAGCTTTCTTT. Its translation: CASSFSGVGTEAFF. The full variable domain, with the rest looked up from reference TRBV5-1 and TRBJ1-1, is KAGVTQTPRYLIKTRGQQVTLSCSPISGHRSVSWYQQTPGQGLQFLFEYFSETQRNKGNFPGRFSGRQFSNSRSEMNVSTLELGDSALYLCASSFSGVGTEAFFGQGTRLTVV.